The 16 T cell receptor beta chains presented below share a single source sample, sequenced in a study of shared clonotypes between healthy human individuals. The repertoire was sequenced with immunoSEQ multiplex PCR; TCRdb's copy has only in-frame clones and lacks some. The sample holds millions of clones, roughly nine tenths seen once. Material for sequencing was naive CD4+ T cells sorted from blood. Regarding subset: CD45RA+ positively selected. The receptors derive from a man between 18 and 35 years old in good health.

The chain recombines TRBV5-1 with TRBJ2-7, with 8 bases lining up with TRBD2. CDR1 is SGHRS and CDR2 is YFSETQ in the germline V gene. The junction had 16 bases not matched to a gene; V was cut back by 0 bases and J by 2 bases. The CDR3 is 19 amino acids. Here the CDR3 DNA reads TGCGCCAGCAGCTTGGATGTTACGGGGTTAGGGCGGGAGGCCTACGAGCAGTACTTC. Protein sequence: CASSLDVTGLGREAYEQYF.

The chain has TRBV27 and TRBJ1-6; D gene ambiguous. Germline loops: CDR1 MNHEY, CDR2 SMNVEV (reference sequence). The length of the CDR3 is 15 residues. V lost 5 bases and J lost 6, with 14 bases in between. The CDR3 region has the DNA TGTGCCAGCAGTGTGGTAAATTCAATTAATTCACCCCTCCACTTT. Protein sequence: CASSVVNSINSPLHF.

The chain links TRBV5-1 to TRBJ2-5; possible D gene TRBD1, 6 bases. V was cut by 1 base and J by 5 bases, with 21 bases left in between. Germline CDR1 is SGHRS and CDR2 is YFSETQ. CDR3 size: 17 residues. This CDR3 is CASSLTEDSPDRETQYF. The CDR3, as DNA: TGCGCCAGCAGCTTGACAGAGGACAGCCCAGACAGGGAGACCCAGTACTTC.

A word on this clone: Other DNA sequences from this sample encode an identical CDR3 as well. The V gene is TRBV6-5, the J gene TRBJ2-1; no clear D. Trimming removed 5 bases at V and 8 bases at J, with 7 bases between. CDR3 size: 11 residues. Germline CDR1 MNHEY, CDR2 SVGAGI. The CDR3 protein is CASSRAHEQFF. The CDR3 DNA is TGTGCCAGCAGTAGGGCCCATGAGCAGTTCTTC.

The chain links TRBV6-4 to TRBJ1-1; tentatively, D is TRBD1 (6 bases). Per germline, CDR1 MRHNA and CDR2 SNTAGT. CDR3 length: 13 residues. Trimming removed 5 bases from V and 1 base from J, with 8 bases in between. CDR3 in amino acids: CASSNRENTEAFF. The CDR3 DNA follows: TGTGCCAGCAGTAACAGGGAGAACACTGAAGCTTTCTTT.

As concerns this clone: Other DNA sequences in the same sample also yield this CDR3. The V call is TRBV11-1, the J call TRBJ1-1, with TRBD1 as a possible D gene (6 bases). The CDR3 covers 13 residues. Deletions cut 2 bases from V and 5 bases from J, with 9 bases between. CDR1 is SGHAT, CDR2 FQDESV, per germline (reference sequence). Here the CDR3 DNA reads TGTGCCAGCAGCTTAACAGGGTATACTGAAGCTTTCTTT. Its translation: CASSLTGYTEAFF.

Note on this clone: Additional DNA sequences in this sample encode the identical CDR3. The genes are TRBV30 and TRBJ1-5; no firm D call. CDR1 and CDR2 (germline): GTSNPN, SVGIG (reference sequence). Trimming took off 3 bases at V and 2 bases at J, with 8 bases between the two ends. The CDR3 contains 13 residues. The CDR3 is CAWSGTGNQPQHF. The CDR3 DNA is TGTGCCTGGAGCGGCACAGGCAATCAGCCCCAGCATTTT.

This clone was seen a handful of times. The V and J genes are TRBV30 and TRBJ2-7; 7 bases are a match to TRBD1. CDR1 is GTSNPN, CDR2 SVGIG, per germline (reference sequence). V shed 8 bases and J 4 bases; nucleotides not matched to a gene: 8. This CDR3 is 12 amino acids long. CDR3 DNA: TGTGCCCGGGACAGTGGGGGATACGAGCAGTACTTC. Protein sequence: CARDSGGYEQYF.

This chain links TRBV10-1 with TRBJ1-2; no clear D. CDR1 and CDR2 from the germline V gene are WNHNN and SYGVQD (reference sequence). Trimming left V 4 bases short and J 2 bases short, with 8 bases between. This CDR3 is 13 amino acids long. The CDR3 bases are TGCGCCAGCAGTGCCACGGGAAACTATGGCTACACCTTC. This encodes CASSATGNYGYTF.

The table lists this clone with a few counts. J is TRBJ1-5 and V is TRBV2, with TRBD1 identical over 9 bases. The length of the CDR3 is 16 residues. Per germline, CDR1 SNHLY and CDR2 FYNNEI. The J segment lost 0 bases and the V segment lost 4 bases, leaving 4 bases of the junction unmatched. CDR3 DNA: TGTGCCAGCAGTGTTAGGACAGGGGATAGCAATCAGCCCCAGCATTTT. Encoded protein: CASSVRTGDSNQPQHF.

DNA for the CDR3: TGTGCCAGCAGTTACACCCCGGGGGGGAGCTCCTACGAGCAGTACTTC. Encoded protein: CASSYTPGGSSYEQYF. V usage is TRBV6-5 and J usage is TRBJ2-7, with 8 nucleotides matching TRBD2. V was clipped by 2 bases and J by 0 bases; unmatched bases: 6. Per the germline V gene, CDR1 is MNHEY and CDR2 is SVGAGI. This CDR3 comprises 16 residues.

The J gene is TRBJ1-2, the V gene TRBV2; D unresolved. The CDR3 consists of 11 residues. Germline V gene data show CDR1 as SNHLY and CDR2 as FYNNEI. Trimming removed 4 bases from V and 5 bases from J, with 5 bases in between. The CDR3 bases are TGTGCCAGCAGTGGAGAGTATGGCTACACCTTC. The encoded protein is CASSGEYGYTF. Complete variable domain (other parts from reference TRBV2 and TRBJ1-2): EPEVTQTPSHQVTQMGQEVILRCVPISNHLYFYWYRQILGQKVEFLVSFYNNEISEKSEIFDDQFSVERPDGSNFTLKIRSTKLEDSAMYFCASSGEYGYTFGSGTRLTVV.

The rearrangement links TRBV7-3 to TRBJ2-3; 8 nucleotides line up with TRBD2. Germline V gene sequence: CDR1 SGHTA, CDR2 FQGTGA. The CDR3 extends over 19 amino acids. With 4 bases clipped from V and 0 bases from J, the junction kept 15 bases outside the gene matches. The CDR3 spells CASSYRRKTSEGSTDTQYF. The CDR3 DNA is TGTGCCAGCAGCTACAGGAGGAAGACTAGCGAGGGGAGCACAGATACGCAGTATTTT.

This chain connects TRBV7-9 to TRBJ2-7; the D gene is possibly TRBD1 (6 bases). The CDR3 is 15 residues long. The V gene lost 7 bases and the J gene lost 2 bases, with 18 bases spanning the gap. CDR1 is SEHNR and CDR2 is FQNEAQ in the germline V gene (reference sequence). CDR3 protein: CASTTGAGAPYEQYF. The CDR3 DNA reads TGTGCCAGCACGACCGGGGCAGGGGCTCCCTACGAGCAGTACTTC. Variable domain in full (rest from reference TRBV7-9 and TRBJ2-7): DTGVSQNPRHKITKRGQNVTFRCDPISEHNRLYWYRQTLGQGPEFLTYFQNEAQLEKSRLLSDRFSAERPKGSFSTLEIQRTEQGDSAMYLCASTTGAGAPYEQYFGPGTRLTVT.

CDR3 protein: CASSHPLPGLGSYEQYF. The CDR3 DNA reads as TGCGCCAGCAGCCATCCACTTCCAGGGCTCGGAAGCTACGAGCAGTACTTC. This rearrangement joins TRBV4-1 to TRBJ2-7; weak D call: TRBD1 (5 bases). Trimming pared 3 bases from V and 3 bases from J, leaving 21 bases between. Germline loops: CDR1 MGHRA, CDR2 YSYEKL. CDR3 length equals 17 residues.

The table lists this clone with a count of one. The chain carries TRBV28 and TRBJ2-5, with D possibly being TRBD1 (6 bases). V was pared by 5 bases and J by 2 bases, with 12 bases between. CDR1 is MDHEN and CDR2 is SYDVKM in the germline V gene. This CDR3 is 14 amino acids long. The CDR3 coding sequence is TGTGCCAGCAGTCCGGGACAAGGTCAAGAGACCCAGTACTTC. This translates into CASSPGQGQETQYF.